A selection of T cell receptor beta chains follows, all from one sample in a study of blood T cell repertoires in COVID-19. Sequencing used immunoSEQ multiplex PCR; TCRdb keeps in-frame clones, though not all of them. Of about 180,000 clones in the sample, just under 80% were seen once. The sequencing input was peripheral blood. These receptors all come from a man between 70 and 80 years old with active or convalescent COVID-19. CDR3s include the opening cysteine and the closing phenylalanine or tryptophan. The order of the fields is D gene, clone size, V gene, J gene, CDR3 DNA, CDR3 protein. A D gene is named only where the DNA matches it firmly. Size tells how often a clone was seen (once, few, many) or the class of an expanded clone, and some rows leave it out.

>.|once|TRBV25-1|TRBJ1-3
TGTGCCAGCAGTGAAGGGTGGGGGGTCTCTGGAAACACCATATATTTT
CASSEGWGVSGNTIYF
>.|.|TRBV4-3|TRBJ1-5
TGCGCCAGCAGCCAAGAAGTCGGTCAGCCCCAGCATTTT
CASSQEVGQPQHF
>TRBD2|.|TRBV7-2|TRBJ2-7
TGTGCCAGCAGCTTAATGGGACTAGTTGGCGACGAGCAGTACTTT
CASSLMGLVGDEQYF
>TRBD1|few|TRBV9|TRBJ2-3
TGTGCCAGCAGCGACCTGACAGGGACAGATACGCAGTATTTT
CASSDLTGTDTQYF
>.|once|TRBV18|TRBJ2-4
TGTGCCAGCTCCCCCGCTGTACAAAACCTAGCCAAAAACATTCAGTACTTC
CASSPAVQNLAKNIQYF
>.|.|TRBV6-1|TRBJ2-5
TGTGCCAGCAGTGGCGCGACAGGGCGGCTGGGGGGTGAGACCCAGTACTTC
CASSGATGRLGGETQYF
>TRBD1|.|TRBV7-9|TRBJ1-1
TGTGCCAGCAGCTTCCCTCGGACAGGCACTGAAGCTTTCTTT
CASSFPRTGTEAFF
>.|.|TRBV7-9|TRBJ1-2
TGTGCCAGCAGCGAACAGATGGACAGCTATGGCTACACCTTC
CASSEQMDSYGYTF
>TRBD1|.|TRBV19|TRBJ1-5
TGTGCCAGTAGTTTAGGGACAGTCTCGATTCAGCCCCAGCATTTT
CASSLGTVSIQPQHF
>TRBD1|.|TRBV18|TRBJ1-3
TGTGCCAGCTCACCACAGGCGGGACAGGGAATCTCCGGAAACACCATATATTTT
CASSPQAGQGISGNTIYF
>TRBD1|.|TRBV6-2/TRBV6-3|TRBJ2-2
TGTGCCAGCAGCAAGGTCCCGGGACAGGGTTCCGGGGAGCTGTTTTTT
CASSKVPGQGSGELFF
>.|.|TRBV7-9|TRBJ1-5
TGTGCCAGCAGCTTAGACAGGGACCCACTCAATAGCAATCAGCCCCAGCATTTT
CASSLDRDPLNSNQPQHF
>.|.|TRBV3-1/TRBV3-2|TRBJ1-1
TGTGCCAGCAGCCCACGGGGGGAAATGAACACTGAAGCTTTCTTT
CASSPRGEMNTEAFF
>TRBD1|.|TRBV5-4|TRBJ2-7
TGTGCCAGCAGCTTGGGACAGGGGGACGAGCAGTACTTC
CASSLGQGDEQYF
>.|once|TRBV6-5|TRBJ1-1
TGTGCCAGCAGTTACTCAACAGGGACTGAAGCTTTCTTT
CASSYSTGTEAFF
>TRBD1|.|TRBV19|TRBJ1-2
TGTGCCATCAGACAGGGTGGGACCTATGGCTACACCTTC
CAIRQGGTYGYTF
>.|.|TRBV7-8|TRBJ2-1
TGTGCCAGCAGCTTAGCGGGGCAGGGAGGCGAGCAGTTCTTC
CASSLAGQGGEQFF
>.|.|TRBV15|TRBJ2-1
TGTGCCACCAGCAGTGACCAAACTGAGCTGGGGCATGAGCAGTTCTTC
CATSSDQTELGHEQFF
>.|.|TRBV5-4|TRBJ2-1
TGTGCCAGCAGCCTAGCCTCCCCGCAGTTCTTC
CASSLASPQFF
>.|.|TRBV11-2|TRBJ2-3
TGTGCCAGCAGCTTTAGTGGAGGAGATACGCAGTATTTT
CASSFSGGDTQYF
>TRBD1|.|TRBV19|TRBJ1-1
TGTGCCAGTAGTACCTCAGGGGGCCGGGGTGAAGCTTTCTTT
CASSTSGGRGEAFF
>TRBD1|.|TRBV7-2|TRBJ1-1
TGTGCCAGCAGCCCTACAGGGGCGAGAACTGAAGCTTTCTTT
CASSPTGARTEAFF
>.|.|TRBV10-3|TRBJ1-1
TGTGCCATCAGTGGCGAGGGGGTCAACACTGAAGCTTTCTTT
CAISGEGVNTEAFF
>.|.|TRBV5-8|TRBJ1-5
TGTGCCAGCAGCCCCATAAGGGGTAGCAATCAGCCCCAGCATTTT
CASSPIRGSNQPQHF
>TRBD1|.|TRBV19|TRBJ1-2
TGTGCCAGTAGGCGACAGGGTGGCTACACCTTC
CASRRQGGYTF
>TRBD1|few|TRBV29-1|TRBJ1-2
TGCAGCGCGGGACAGGGGAGGTCCATAAGTGGCTACACCTTC
CSAGQGRSISGYTF
>TRBD1|.|TRBV4-1|TRBJ1-2
TGCGCCAGCAGCCGCGAGCCACTCCAGGGGGCCCACTATGGCTACACCTTC
CASSREPLQGAHYGYTF
>.|.|TRBV3-1/TRBV3-2|TRBJ1-2
TGTGCCAGCAGCCCCACGGGGGGGGCTATTGGTGGCTACACCTTC
CASSPTGGAIGGYTF
>.|.|TRBV7-9|TRBJ1-1
TGTGCCAGCAGCTTATCACAGGGTTATTTAACTGAAGCTTTCTTT
CASSLSQGYLTEAFF
>.|many|TRBV24-1|TRBJ2-1
TGTGCCACCAGTGCTCTCGGGATAGGTCAGTCGGAGCAGTTCTTC
CATSALGIGQSEQFF
>TRBD1|.|TRBV23-1|TRBJ1-2
TGCGCCAGCAGTCAAAAAAGGTATTGGACAGGGGTGGGCTATGGCTACACCTTC
CASSQKRYWTGVGYGYTF
>.|.|TRBV7-9|TRBJ1-1
TGTGCCAGCAGCCCATCCGGGACACCTAAATTCACTGAAGCTTTCTTT
CASSPSGTPKFTEAFF
>.|.|TRBV18|TRBJ1-2
TGTGCCAGCTCACCGGCGGATCCTAGTGGTGGCTACACCTTC
CASSPADPSGGYTF
>TRBD1|.|TRBV29-1|TRBJ2-5
TGCAGCGTTGCAGGACAGGGGGTAAGAGAGACCCAGTACTTC
CSVAGQGVRETQYF
>TRBD1|.|TRBV5-1|TRBJ1-2
TGCGCCAGCAGAGCCGGGACAGGGGGCGCTGGCTACACCTTC
CASRAGTGGAGYTF
>.|.|TRBV7-3|TRBJ2-7
TGTGCCAGCAGCTTGAAGACAGATACCCAGCAGTACTTC
CASSLKTDTQQYF
>TRBD1|.|TRBV4-1|TRBJ1-1
TGCGCCAGCAGCCAGCTAGGGACAGGGCGGACTGAAGCTTTCTTT
CASSQLGTGRTEAFF
>TRBD1|.|TRBV18|TRBJ1-4
TGTGCCAGCTCACCAATGCTTCCGGGACAGGGGGCCATGGAAAAACTGTTTTTT
CASSPMLPGQGAMEKLFF
>.|once|TRBV7-9|TRBJ2-3
TGTGCCAGCAGCCAGGACTCCACAGATACGCAGTATTTT
CASSQDSTDTQYF
>.|.|TRBV18|TRBJ1-1
TGTGCCAGCTCACCAGGGCTCAGGGGAGGGACTGAAGCTTTCTTT
CASSPGLRGGTEAFF
>TRBD1|.|TRBV7-9|TRBJ1-6
TGTGCCAGCAGCCCCCTAACAGGGGGCGTCGATTCACCCCTCCACTTT
CASSPLTGGVDSPLHF
>.|once|TRBV5-6|TRBJ1-2
TGTGCCAGCAGCTTGTGGGGAGCTGGCTACACCTTC
CASSLWGAGYTF
>.|few|TRBV29-1|TRBJ2-3
TGCAGCGTTCAGGAAGATACGCAGTATTTT
CSVQEDTQYF
>.|.|TRBV11-1|TRBJ2-1
TGTGCCAGCAGCTATCCGGGAGTCCGAAATGAGCAGTTCTTC
CASSYPGVRNEQFF
>TRBD1|.|TRBV29-1|TRBJ2-1
TGCAGCGTTGAAGATCAAGGTATAGGACAGGGGATTAATGAGCAGTTCTTC
CSVEDQGIGQGINEQFF
>.|.|TRBV19|TRBJ2-5
TGTGCCAGTAGTATGGGGCAGGGTAATGTGGAGACCCAGTACTTC
CASSMGQGNVETQYF
>TRBD1|.|TRBV7-3|TRBJ1-2
TGTGCCAGCAGCTCGGACCCGGGACAGGGTATGAGTGGCTACACCTTC
CASSSDPGQGMSGYTF
>.|.|TRBV5-1|TRBJ2-5
TGCGCCAGCAGCTTGTCGGATCTCGGGGAGACCCAGTACTTC
CASSLSDLGETQYF
>.|.|TRBV7-9|TRBJ2-5
TGTGCCAGCAGCCAAAAAGCTGGGGGGAGTAGTGAGACCCAGTACTTC
CASSQKAGGSSETQYF
>TRBD1|once|TRBV5-1|TRBJ2-5
TGCGCCAGCAGCATGGGACAGGGAGAGACCCAGTACTTC
CASSMGQGETQYF
>.|once|TRBV19|TRBJ2-7
TGTGCCAGTACCAGAGGTTGGGGGGAAGAGCAGTACTTC
CASTRGWGEEQYF
>TRBD1|.|TRBV5-1|TRBJ2-7
TGCGCCAGCAGTCCGGACAGGGCCCTCTACGAGCAGTACTTC
CASSPDRALYEQYF
>TRBD1|few|TRBV6-5|TRBJ1-2
TGTGCCAGCAGTTTTAGCGTACAGGGGGCGGCGGATGGCTACACCTTC
CASSFSVQGAADGYTF